Listed below are T cell receptor beta chains from one sample, sequenced in a study of T cell repertoires in cytomegalovirus infection. TCRdb called the reads again in MiXCR, with one record for every CDR3 protein. The sample has about 830,000 distinct CDR3 sequences, about 30% seen once. For these TCRs, the target antigens are not known. Material: cultured CD8+ T cells from PBMCs, obtained from culture after CMV antigen stimulation. All receptors come from a human donor in good health (CMV status not recorded). Some clones in this sample may be carry-over from other donors' samples. CDR3s leave out the opening cysteine and the closing phenylalanine or tryptophan. The size of a clone is reported for some rows only, either as once, few or many, or as a class for expanded clones.

clone_size: many
v_call: TRBV12-3/TRBV12-4
j_call: TRBJ1-4
cdr3_aa: ASRHTGTENEKLF

clone_size: NA
v_call: TRBV10-3
j_call: TRBJ1-1
cdr3_aa: AISLRQGARTEAF

clone_size: NA
v_call: TRBV6-2/TRBV6-3
j_call: TRBJ2-5
cdr3_aa: ASSYPLGARETQY

clone_size: NA
v_call: TRBV15
j_call: TRBJ1-1
cdr3_aa: ATSRPVGNTEAF

clone_size: few
v_call: TRBV28
j_call: TRBJ2-1
cdr3_aa: ASSFMNNEQF

clone_size: NA
v_call: TRBV5-1
j_call: TRBJ2-7
cdr3_aa: ASSLGSYLSYEQY

clone_size: many
v_call: TRBV7-6
j_call: TRBJ1-3
cdr3_aa: ASSLGTGGNSGNTIY

clone_size: NA
v_call: TRBV6-1
j_call: TRBJ2-5
cdr3_aa: ASSVTGEEETQY

clone_size: NA
v_call: TRBV6-2/TRBV6-3
j_call: TRBJ1-2
cdr3_aa: ASSYPMGRARYGYT

clone_size: NA
v_call: TRBV12-3/TRBV12-4
j_call: TRBJ2-2
cdr3_aa: ASSFRLAGGIAHTGELF

clone_size: few
v_call: TRBV6-2/TRBV6-3
j_call: TRBJ1-1
cdr3_aa: ASSESPLRVEIEAF

clone_size: NA
v_call: TRBV6-1
j_call: TRBJ2-2
cdr3_aa: ASSEPTNTGELF

clone_size: NA
v_call: TRBV29-1
j_call: TRBJ2-5
cdr3_aa: SVEDIVGRETQY

clone_size: NA
v_call: TRBV12-3/TRBV12-4
j_call: TRBJ1-4
cdr3_aa: ASSWTVGEKLF

clone_size: NA
v_call: TRBV5-6
j_call: TRBJ1-5
cdr3_aa: ASSFSTGGNQPQH

clone_size: many
v_call: TRBV7-2
j_call: TRBJ1-2
cdr3_aa: AESGQGSGYT

clone_size: NA
v_call: TRBV29-1
j_call: TRBJ1-1
cdr3_aa: SVGRQGRAEAF

clone_size: NA
v_call: TRBV4-1
j_call: TRBJ2-1
cdr3_aa: ASSQDGTSGGFYNEQF

clone_size: NA
v_call: TRBV4-1
j_call: TRBJ1-2
cdr3_aa: ASSQDSRGRNYGYT

clone_size: few
v_call: TRBV12-3/TRBV12-4
j_call: TRBJ1-1
cdr3_aa: ASSFIPQNLWSLNTEAF

clone_size: few
v_call: TRBV6-1
j_call: TRBJ1-1
cdr3_aa: ASRYPQQGGSTEAF

clone_size: few
v_call: TRBV12-3/TRBV12-4
j_call: TRBJ2-1
cdr3_aa: ASSSSISFKMDEQF

clone_size: many
v_call: TRBV7-9
j_call: TRBJ2-1
cdr3_aa: ASSPVVNEQF

clone_size: few
v_call: TRBV9
j_call: TRBJ2-5
cdr3_aa: ASSPDAGRQETQY

clone_size: NA
v_call: TRBV7-9
j_call: TRBJ1-2
cdr3_aa: ASSFIGQEINYGYT

clone_size: NA
v_call: TRBV9
j_call: TRBJ1-1
cdr3_aa: AGGGPYTEAF

clone_size: few
v_call: TRBV12-3/TRBV12-4
j_call: TRBJ1-2
cdr3_aa: ASSPRTGFYGYT

clone_size: NA
v_call: TRBV7-6
j_call: TRBJ2-3
cdr3_aa: ASSPEGATDTQY

clone_size: many
v_call: TRBV7-8
j_call: TRBJ1-5
cdr3_aa: ASSLLEGQPQH

clone_size: many
v_call: TRBV6-1
j_call: TRBJ2-1
cdr3_aa: ASTSGDEQF

clone_size: many
v_call: TRBV7-9
j_call: TRBJ2-7
cdr3_aa: ASSAPDMVYEQY

clone_size: NA
v_call: TRBV24-1
j_call: TRBJ1-2
cdr3_aa: ATSDGDPNYGYT

clone_size: NA
v_call: TRBV27
j_call: TRBJ2-1
cdr3_aa: ASGTSRSNEQF

clone_size: NA
v_call: TRBV28
j_call: TRBJ1-1
cdr3_aa: ASSLGVNNEAF

clone_size: NA
v_call: TRBV5-5
j_call: TRBJ1-1
cdr3_aa: ASSLPLDTGGFRQAF

clone_size: NA
v_call: TRBV19
j_call: TRBJ2-1
cdr3_aa: ASSSGPSGLYNEQF

clone_size: NA
v_call: TRBV19
j_call: TRBJ1-6
cdr3_aa: ASSIKTGFTPLH

clone_size: few
v_call: TRBV4-1
j_call: TRBJ1-5
cdr3_aa: ASSQDRASGQPQH

clone_size: many
v_call: TRBV11-2
j_call: TRBJ2-3
cdr3_aa: ASSLGQVYTDTQY

clone_size: many
v_call: TRBV7-8
j_call: TRBJ1-1
cdr3_aa: ASSKRTGNTEAF